Below are 24 T cell receptor beta chains sequenced from a single sample in a study of T cell repertoires in cytomegalovirus infection. What these receptors recognize is not known. MiXCR, applied by TCRdb to the reads, yields one record per CDR3 protein. The table lists approximately 220,000 distinct CDR3 sequences, around 35% of them singletons. The input for sequencing was CD8+ T cells from cultured PBMCs, taken from culture after CMV antigen stimulation. Source of these receptors: a human donor in good health (CMV status not recorded). Some clones in this sample may be carry-over from other donors' samples.

The chain combines TRBV20-1 with TRBJ1-1; D is possibly TRBD1 (5 bases). This CDR3 is built from 13 residues. Germline CDR1 is DFQATT and CDR2 is SNEGSKA (reference sequence). V gave up 8 bases and J gave up 2 bases, with 15 bases separating them. CDR3 sequence (DNA): TGCAGTATCAAGACGGGGGTCAACACTGAAGCTTTCTTT. This sequence encodes CSIKTGVNTEAFF.

V is TRBV7-9 and J is TRBJ2-1; D perhaps matches TRBD1 (5 bases). CDR3 length equals 13 residues. V dropped 5 bases and J dropped 7 bases, with 12 bases sitting between them. Germline-derived CDR1 and CDR2 are SEHNR and FQNEAQ (reference sequence). The CDR3 bases are TGTGCCAGCAGCCTGACGACAGAGAATGAGCAGTTCTTC. Protein sequence: CASSLTTENEQFF. Full variable domain (missing parts from reference TRBV7-9 and TRBJ2-1): DTGVSQNPRHKITKRGQNVTFRCDPISEHNRLYWYRQTLGQGPEFLTYFQNEAQLEKSRLLSDRFSAERPKGSFSTLEIQRTEQGDSAMYLCASSLTTENEQFFGPGTRLTVL.

This clonotype was observed a few times. The chain links TRBV20-1 to TRBJ2-7; the match to TRBD2 covers 11 bases. This CDR3 has 21 amino acids. CDR1 DFQATT and CDR2 SNEGSKA come from the germline V gene (reference sequence). Trimming removed 2 bases from V and 3 bases from J; junction bases left unmatched: 24. Here the CDR3 reads CSARSELTGVLAGGGYYEQYF. The DNA of the CDR3 is TGCAGTGCTAGATCCGAACTTACGGGGGTTCTAGCGGGAGGAGGATACTACGAGCAGTACTTC.

The gene calls are TRBV7-6 and TRBJ2-7; 7 bases align to TRBD1. V shed 10 bases and J 4 bases; nucleotides not matched to a gene: 4. Germline V CDR1 and CDR2: SGHVS, FNYEAQ. The CDR3 length is 11 residues. Here the CDR3 DNA reads TGTGCCACCCAGGGGGTTTACGAGCAGTACTTC. Translation: CATQGVYEQYF.

The CDR3 coding sequence is TGTGCCAGCTTACGTGTTACAGGGAACACTGAAGCTTTCTTT. Protein sequence: CASLRVTGNTEAFF. This chain joins TRBV19 and TRBJ1-1, with D tentatively TRBD1 (5 bases). The CDR3 contains 14 residues. V shed 9 bases and J shed 1 base, with 15 bases lying between them. Germline V CDR1 and CDR2: LNHDA, SQIVND (reference sequence).

J is TRBJ1-5 and V is TRBV28, with 7 bases fitting TRBD1. V lost 5 bases to trimming and J lost 3 bases; unmatched junction nucleotides: 13. The CDR3 runs 17 residues. Germline loops: CDR1 MDHEN, CDR2 SYDVKM. The CDR3 reads CASSTPLTTGPNQPQHF. The CDR3 DNA reads TGTGCCAGCAGTACACCGCTTACGACAGGGCCCAATCAGCCCCAGCATTTT.

The chain combines TRBV20-1 with TRBJ2-7; D may be TRBD1 (5 bases). V lost 0 bases to trimming and J lost 4 bases, with 19 bases between them. Germline CDR1 DFQATT, CDR2 SNEGSKA (reference sequence). The CDR3 covers 16 residues. This chain's CDR3 is CSARDRGRDFPYEQYF. The CDR3 region has the DNA TGCAGTGCTAGAGATCGAGGCAGGGATTTTCCTTACGAGCAGTACTTC.

A note on this clonotype: An end of the junction differs from the germline gene, which may be a read error. The gene calls are TRBV4-1 and TRBJ1-1; D unclear. Germline V CDR1 and CDR2: MGHRA, YSYEKL. This CDR3 spans 14 amino acids. Here the CDR3 reads CASSRMLGNTEAFF. The DNA for the CDR3 is TGTGCCAGCAGCCGGATGTTGGGGAACACTGAAGCTTTCTTT.

Comments on this clonotype: The conserved phenylalanine or tryptophan normally closing the CDR3 is absent here, so this likely arose from a read error. The DNA is omitted, as the CDR3 cannot be located on it reliably, and the CDR3 follows TCRdb's listing. The chain uses TRBV4-2 and TRBJ2-1; TRBD2 is the table's D call and was not checked against the DNA. Germline V gives CDR1 LGHNA, CDR2 YNFKEQ. Ends included, the CDR3 has 17 residues. The chain's CDR3 is CASTQEIGGLAYNERFC.

This chain connects TRBV24-1 to TRBJ2-7; D is uncertain. Germline V gene lookup returns CDR1 KGHDR and CDR2 SFDVKD. The length of the CDR3 is 14 residues. V shed 4 bases and J shed 6 bases, with 15 bases lying between them. CDR3 loop: CATSEGGRRGEQYF. Here the CDR3 DNA reads TGTGCCACCAGTGAGGGTGGACGTCGCGGCGAGCAGTACTTC.

The J gene is TRBJ2-3, the V gene TRBV9; 8 bases align to TRBD2. V trimming: 1 base; J trimming: 4 bases; junction bases outside the gene matches: 11. The CDR3 consists of 17 residues. The germline V gene has CDR1 SGDLS and CDR2 YYNGEE. The CDR3 reads CASSVRVVDGGADTQYF. The DNA for the CDR3 is TGTGCCAGCAGCGTAAGGGTAGTGGACGGGGGGGCAGATACGCAGTATTTT.

The gene calls are TRBV7-3 and TRBJ1-3; 7 positions match TRBD1. V dropped 0 bases and J dropped 4; count of bases not matched to a gene: 6. CDR1 and CDR2 (germline): SGHTA, FQGTGA. CDR3 length equals 16 residues. As DNA, the CDR3 is TGTGCCAGCAGCTTAACACGGAGGGGGCTCGGAAACACCATATATTTT. It codes for CASSLTRRGLGNTIYF.

This clonotype was detected only a few times. The genes are TRBV20-1 and TRBJ2-7; D is unclear. V was shortened by 0 bases and J by 4 bases, with 19 bases between the two germline ends. CDR1 and CDR2 from the germline V gene are DFQATT and SNEGSKA (reference sequence). The CDR3 consists of 16 residues. In DNA form, the CDR3 reads TGCAGTGCTAGAGATCAAGGAAAAGGCGGTTCGTACGAGCAGTACTTC. It specifies CSARDQGKGGSYEQYF.

The chain has TRBV25-1 and TRBJ1-2, with D unresolved. The CDR3 length is 16 residues. Trimming removed 1 base at V and 3 bases at J, with 15 bases between. Germline V lookup: CDR1 MGHDK, CDR2 SYGVNS. CDR3 in amino acids: CASSEFVKGEHYGYTF. The DNA of the CDR3 is TGTGCCAGCAGTGAATTCGTAAAGGGAGAACACTATGGCTACACCTTC.

This chain joins TRBV7-8 and TRBJ1-5; no clear D. This CDR3 region has 14 residues. In germline, CDR1 is SGHVS, CDR2 FQNEAQ. V lost 0 bases and J lost 3, with 6 bases in between. CDR3 sequence reads: CASSLAVSNQPQHF. CDR3 in DNA: TGTGCCAGCAGCTTAGCGGTTTCCAATCAGCCCCAGCATTTT.

This chain links TRBV11-1 with TRBJ1-1, with D perhaps TRBD1 (6 bases). The V gene lost 9 bases and the J gene lost 0 bases, with 17 bases spanning the gap. The germline V gene has CDR1 SGHAT and CDR2 FQDESV (reference sequence). There are 15 residues in the CDR3. The CDR3 loop reads CARSANRDLNTEAFF. CDR3 sequence (DNA): TGTGCCAGAAGCGCAAACAGGGACCTGAACACTGAAGCTTTCTTT. Complete variable domain (other parts from reference TRBV11-1 and TRBJ1-1): EAEVAQSPRYKITEKSQAVAFWCDPISGHATLYWYRQILGQGPELLVQFQDESVVDDSQLPKDRFSAERLKGVDSTLKIQPAELGDSAMYLCARSANRDLNTEAFFGQGTRLTVV.

The chain carries TRBV20-1 and TRBJ2-1; maybe TRBD1 (6 bases). V was cut by 5 bases and J by 8 bases, with 19 bases left in between. The length of the CDR3 is 14 residues. Germline CDR1 DFQATT, CDR2 SNEGSKA (reference sequence). The CDR3 region has the DNA TGCAGTGCTGCGAGGGACACGGGTTTAGATGAGCAGTTCTTC. Encoded protein: CSAARDTGLDEQFF.

The chain couples TRBV6-5 to TRBJ2-7; D uncertain. The V gene's germline CDR1 is MNHEY and CDR2 SVGAGI. V lost 4 bases and J lost 0, with 10 bases in between. This CDR3 is built from 14 residues. CDR3 amino acids: CASSFGDGSYEQYF. CDR3 bases: TGTGCCAGCAGTTTCGGAGATGGCTCCTACGAGCAGTACTTC.

This clonotype was observed a handful of times. This chain links TRBV2 with TRBJ1-5; tentative D call: TRBD1 (6 bases). The ends were cut back, 2 bases at V and 3 bases at J, with 14 bases in the middle. The CDR3 is 16 amino acids. Germline CDR1 SNHLY, CDR2 FYNNEI. The CDR3 sequence: CASSEWGGGDNQPQHF. The DNA for the CDR3 is TGTGCCAGCAGTGAATGGGGAGGGGGAGACAATCAGCCCCAGCATTTT.

In this sample, this clonotype turned up once. V and J are TRBV29-1 and TRBJ2-1; 9 positions match TRBD2. The germline V gene encodes CDR1 SQVTM and CDR2 ANQGSEA. The length of the CDR3 is 16 residues. V lost 0 bases and J lost 4; bases outside the gene matches: 7. Here the CDR3 DNA reads TGCAGCGTTGAAGATCAGGCGGGAGGGTTATACAATGAGCAGTTCTTC. It codes for CSVEDQAGGLYNEQFF.

DNA for the CDR3: TGCAGTGCTCCAATACTAGAATCCTACGAGCAGTACTTC. It is translated as CSAPILESYEQYF. The chain couples TRBV20-1 to TRBJ2-7, with a possible D match to TRBD2 (5 bases). The ends were cut back, 5 bases at V and 1 base at J, with 12 bases in the middle. The CDR3 spans 13 residues. Germline lookup yields CDR1 DFQATT and CDR2 SNEGSKA (reference sequence).

This clonotype was seen only a few times. The V and J genes are TRBV6-1 and TRBJ2-3, with D tentatively TRBD1 (6 bases). Germline CDR1 and CDR2: MNHNS and SASEGT. Trimming pared 5 bases from V and 11 bases from J, leaving 14 bases between. The CDR3 has 12 amino acids. The CDR3 sequence: CASSYTGIKQYF. In DNA, the CDR3 is TGTGCCAGCAGTTACACAGGGATAAAGCAGTATTTT.

This clonotype was detected a few times. The rearrangement joins TRBV28 to TRBJ1-2; 7 bases fit TRBD1. CDR3 length equals 13 residues. CDR1 MDHEN and CDR2 SYDVKM come from the germline V gene. With 7 bases clipped from V and 1 base from J, the junction kept 3 bases outside the gene matches. CDR3 in amino acids: CASTYRGNYGYTF. CDR3 nucleotides: TGTGCCAGCACCTACAGGGGTAACTATGGCTACACCTTC.

DNA of the CDR3: TGCGCCAGCAGCCAAGATAAAATAGCTCCGAACAATGAGCAGTTCTTC. This translates into CASSQDKIAPNNEQFF. V and J are TRBV4-1 and TRBJ2-1; D is uncertain. CDR3 length equals 16 residues. V lost 0 bases and J lost 5, with 14 bases in between. The germline V gene encodes CDR1 MGHRA and CDR2 YSYEKL.